This T cell receptor beta chain derives from a study of blood T cell repertoires in COVID-19. Study as a whole: T cells, B-cell-depleted T cells, or PBMCs provided the cDNA or gDNA that served as material.

Germline values: CDR1 SNHLY, CDR2 FYNNEI. CDR3 length: 14 residues. The method was immunoSEQ multiplex PCR; TCRdb's version includes in-frame clones alone and lacks a portion of them. Here the sample spans 120,000 or so clones, approximately 90% being singletons. The sample taken for sequencing was peripheral blood. This receptor was taken from an elderly woman with acute or convalescent COVID-19. The rearrangement uses TRBV2 and TRBJ1-5; D remains unclear. This chain's CDR3 is CARSGSYSNQPQHF. For the CDR3, the DNA is TGTGCGCGGAGCGGTTCCTATAGCAATCAGCCCCAGCATTTT.